The clone carrying this T cell receptor beta chain was counted a few times. Its specificity is not known. Sample treatment: roughly nine-day PBMC culture with coronavirus spike peptide pools or control peptides (ViraFEST assay). This record belongs to a study of vaccination and CD4 T cells after COVID-19. Looking at the study overall: The BNT162b2 or mRNA-1273 vaccine was given to participants in two doses. Overlapping SARS-CoV-2, HCoV-NL63, HCoV-OC43 and HCoV-229E spike peptides were used to stimulate cells.

The Oncomine TCR Beta short-read assay was applied to DNA of cultured CD4+ T cells. Genomic DNA from cultured CD4+ T cells was extracted. TCRdb processed the PCR reads anew with MiXCR; each CDR3 protein has one entry. The table has some 10,000 distinct CDR3 sequences, 64% seen once. The CDR3 consists of 13 residues. V dropped 1 base and J dropped 9 bases, with 12 bases sitting between them. Germline V CDR1 and CDR2: SGHTA, FQGNSA. This clonotype originated in a human donor who had recovered from COVID-19. The rearrangement joins TRBV7-2 to TRBJ2-5, with D maybe TRBD1 (6 bases). Sequenced material: CD4+ T cells from blood, cultured in vitro. CDR3 sequence (DNA): TGTGCCAGCAGCTTAGACAGGGCCGGGGCCCAGTACTTC. This encodes CASSLDRAGAQYF. The complete variable domain, with remaining parts taken from reference TRBV7-2 and TRBJ2-5, reads GAGVSQSPSNKVTEKGKDVELRCDPISGHTALYWYRQSLGQGLEFLIYFQGNSAPDKSGLPSDRFSAERTGGSVSTLTIQRTQQEDSAVYLCASSLDRAGAQYFGPGTRLLVL.